This entry lists 9 T cell receptor beta chains sequenced from one sample in a study of CD8 T cells in ankylosing spondylitis. MiXCR, applied by TCRdb to the 5' RACE reads, yields one record per CDR3 protein. The repertoire holds 100,000 to 150,000 distinct CDR3 sequences, 6.5% to 9% seen once, with less than 15% in the top ten. The specimen was blood, either unsorted or a sorted T cell fraction (not recorded which). The receptors come from a male donor with ankylosing spondylitis or in good health (not recorded which).

Many counts were recorded for this clonotype. The genes are TRBV7-2 and TRBJ2-4; 8 bases match TRBD1. With V trimmed by 0 bases and J by 4 bases, 2 bases remained unmatched. CDR3 length: 15 residues. CDR1 and CDR2 (germline): SGHTA, FQGNSA. The CDR3 region has the DNA TGTGCCAGCAGCTTAGCTACAGGGGGTAAAAACATTCAGTACTTC. Its protein product is CASSLATGGKNIQYF.

This clonotype has at least ten counts. This rearrangement joins TRBV4-2 to TRBJ2-3; D unresolved. The V end was cut by 2 bases, the J end by 2 bases, with 11 bases between. Looked up from germline, CDR1 is LGHNA and CDR2 is YNFKEQ. The CDR3 contains 15 residues. CDR3 loop: CASSQTAQNTDTQYF. In DNA, the CDR3 is TGTGCCAGCAGCCAAACGGCCCAGAACACAGATACGCAGTATTTT.

The chain joins TRBV19 to TRBJ1-5; perhaps TRBD1 as D (5 bases). The V and J ends lost 5 bases and 12 bases respectively, with 23 bases between them. This CDR3 region has 15 residues. Germline V gene sequence: CDR1 LNHDA, CDR2 SQIVND (reference sequence). The CDR3: CASSLRDVEMWRQHF. Written as DNA, the CDR3 is TGTGCCAGTAGTCTCCGGGACGTAGAAATGTGGCGCCAGCATTTT.

This clonotype showed up many times. This sequence joins TRBV5-1 and TRBJ2-3; TRBD2 matches at 7 bases. With 2 bases clipped from V and 0 bases from J, the junction kept 6 bases outside the gene matches. Germline V gives CDR1 SGHRS, CDR2 YFSETQ. This CDR3 contains 16 residues. The CDR3 nucleotides are TGCGCCAGCAGCTTAGTGACTAGCCGAAGCACAGATACGCAGTATTTT. It translates to CASSLVTSRSTDTQYF.

The V gene is TRBV10-3, the J gene TRBJ2-3; 16 nucleotides agree with TRBD2. This CDR3 is built from 19 residues. Germline CDR1 and CDR2: ENHRY and SYGVKD. V dropped 4 bases and J dropped 5; count of bases not matched to a gene: 12. CDR3 protein: CAISAVEGLAGGPIDTQYF. For the CDR3, the DNA is TGTGCCATCAGTGCTGTGGAGGGACTAGCGGGGGGGCCGATAGATACGCAGTATTTT.

This clonotype was recorded a few times. V and J are TRBV20-1 and TRBJ1-2, with TRBD1 matching over 12 bases. V dropped 6 bases and J dropped 7; count of bases not matched to a gene: 12. Germline V lookup: CDR1 DFQATT, CDR2 SNEGSKA (reference sequence). The CDR3 runs to 15 residues. The CDR3 is CSAGTGTGGAGGYTF. In nucleotides, the CDR3 is TGCAGTGCGGGGACCGGGACAGGGGGCGCGGGTGGCTACACCTTC.

This clonotype was counted many times. The V call is TRBV20-1, the J call TRBJ2-1; TRBD2 agrees at 9 bases. The V and J ends lost 0 bases and 6 bases, in that order; junction bases with no gene match: 6. Germline CDR1 DFQATT, CDR2 SNEGSKA (reference sequence). This CDR3 has 15 amino acids. For the CDR3, the DNA is TGCAGTGCTAGAGATTCCCTAGCGGGAAGCAATGAGCAGTTCTTC. Residues: CSARDSLAGSNEQFF.

This clonotype was seen ten or more times. V usage is TRBV7-9 and J usage is TRBJ1-2; possible D gene TRBD1, 6 bases. Trimming removed 4 bases from V and 4 bases from J, with 10 bases in between. In germline, CDR1 is SEHNR, CDR2 FQNEAQ (reference sequence). The CDR3 runs to 13 residues. CDR3 bases: TGTGCCAGCAGCTCCGGACAGCCCTATGGCTACACCTTC. Protein product: CASSSGQPYGYTF.

This clonotype was seen ten or more times. CDR3 in amino acids: CSANRDNGVYEQYF. In nucleotides, the CDR3 is TGCAGTGCTAACCGGGACAATGGGGTATACGAGCAGTACTTC. The chain carries TRBV20-1 and TRBJ2-7, with D possibly TRBD1 on 6 matching bases. Deletions cut 4 bases from V and 4 bases from J, with 17 bases between. The CDR3 totals 14 residues. The V gene's germline CDR1 is DFQATT and CDR2 SNEGSKA (reference sequence).